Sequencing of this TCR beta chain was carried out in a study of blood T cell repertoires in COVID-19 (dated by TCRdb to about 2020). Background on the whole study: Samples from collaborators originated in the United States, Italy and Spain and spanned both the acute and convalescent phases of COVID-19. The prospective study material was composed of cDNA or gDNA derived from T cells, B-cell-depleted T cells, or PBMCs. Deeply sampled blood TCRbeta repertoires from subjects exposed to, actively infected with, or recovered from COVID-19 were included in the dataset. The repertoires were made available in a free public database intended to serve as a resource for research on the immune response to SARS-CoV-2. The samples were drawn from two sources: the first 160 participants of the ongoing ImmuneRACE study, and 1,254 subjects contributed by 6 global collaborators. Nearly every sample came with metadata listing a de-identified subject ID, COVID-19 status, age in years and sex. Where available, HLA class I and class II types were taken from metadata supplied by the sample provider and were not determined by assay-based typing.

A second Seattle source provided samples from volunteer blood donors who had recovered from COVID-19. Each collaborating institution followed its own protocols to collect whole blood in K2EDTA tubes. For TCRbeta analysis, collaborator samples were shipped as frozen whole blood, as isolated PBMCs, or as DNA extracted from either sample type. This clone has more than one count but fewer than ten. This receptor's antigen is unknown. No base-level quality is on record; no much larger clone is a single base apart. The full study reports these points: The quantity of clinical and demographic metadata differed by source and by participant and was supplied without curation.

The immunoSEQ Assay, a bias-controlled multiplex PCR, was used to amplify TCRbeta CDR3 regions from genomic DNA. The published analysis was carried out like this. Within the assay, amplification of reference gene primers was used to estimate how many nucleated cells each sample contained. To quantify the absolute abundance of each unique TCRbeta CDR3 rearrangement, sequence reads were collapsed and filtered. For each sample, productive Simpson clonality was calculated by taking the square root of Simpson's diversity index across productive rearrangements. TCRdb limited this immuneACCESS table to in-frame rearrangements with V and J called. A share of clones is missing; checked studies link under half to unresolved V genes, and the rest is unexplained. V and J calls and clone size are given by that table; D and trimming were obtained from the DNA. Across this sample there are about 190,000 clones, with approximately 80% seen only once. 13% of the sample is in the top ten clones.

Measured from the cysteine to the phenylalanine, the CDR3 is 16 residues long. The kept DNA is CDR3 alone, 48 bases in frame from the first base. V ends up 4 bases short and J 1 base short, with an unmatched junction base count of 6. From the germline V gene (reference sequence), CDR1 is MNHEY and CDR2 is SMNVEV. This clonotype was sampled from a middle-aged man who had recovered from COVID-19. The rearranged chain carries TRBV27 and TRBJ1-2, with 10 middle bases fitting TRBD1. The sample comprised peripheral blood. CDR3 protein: CASSWAGTGVNYGYTF. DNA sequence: TGTGCCAGCAGTTGGGCTGGGACAGGGGTTAACTATGGCTACACCTTC.